This T cell receptor beta chain was found in a study of blood T cell repertoires in COVID-19. At the level of the study: Samples taken during acute and convalescent COVID-19 were collected in the United States, Italy and Spain. From T cells, B-cell-depleted T cells, or PBMCs came the material, which was cDNA or gDNA.

Per the original data handling: Estimation of nucleated cell counts relied on the amplification of reference gene primers. Assay used: immunoSEQ multiplex PCR; TCRdb lists only in-frame clones, some missing. That table is the source of V, J and clone size, and D and trimming were worked out from the DNA. The sample lists roughly 99,000 clones; approximately 89% were seen once. CDR3 length: 14 amino acids. V was clipped by 0 bases and J by 5 bases, with 10 bases between them. The germline CDR1 and CDR2 sequences are PRHDT and FYEKMQ (reference sequence). The sequenced sample was peripheral blood. The TCR comes from a man between 45 and 60 years old with active or convalescent COVID-19. The V gene is TRBV13, the J gene TRBJ1-2; D is possibly TRBD1 (6 bases). The CDR3 loop is CASSLGQGGYGYTF. In nucleotides, the CDR3 is TGTGCCAGCAGCTTAGGACAGGGAGGGTATGGCTACACCTTC.